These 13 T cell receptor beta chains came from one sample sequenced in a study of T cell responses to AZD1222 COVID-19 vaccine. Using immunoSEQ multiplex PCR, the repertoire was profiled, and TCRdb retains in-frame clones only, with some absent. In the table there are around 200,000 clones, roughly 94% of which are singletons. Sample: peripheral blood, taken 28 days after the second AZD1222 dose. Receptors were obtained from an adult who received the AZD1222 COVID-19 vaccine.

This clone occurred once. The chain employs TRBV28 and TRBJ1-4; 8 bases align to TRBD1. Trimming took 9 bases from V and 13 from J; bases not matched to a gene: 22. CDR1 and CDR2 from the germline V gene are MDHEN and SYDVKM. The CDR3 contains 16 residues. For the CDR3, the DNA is TGTGCCAGTCAATCCACTGGGACAGGACTAATGAAAAGACTGTTTTTT. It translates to CASQSTGTGLMKRLFF.

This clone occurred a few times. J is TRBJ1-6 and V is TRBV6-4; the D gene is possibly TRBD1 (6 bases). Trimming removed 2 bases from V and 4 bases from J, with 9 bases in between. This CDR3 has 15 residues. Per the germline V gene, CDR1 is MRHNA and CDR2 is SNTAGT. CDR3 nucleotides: TGTGCCAGCAGTGACGGCGGACAGTATAATTCACCCCTCCACTTT. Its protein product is CASSDGGQYNSPLHF.

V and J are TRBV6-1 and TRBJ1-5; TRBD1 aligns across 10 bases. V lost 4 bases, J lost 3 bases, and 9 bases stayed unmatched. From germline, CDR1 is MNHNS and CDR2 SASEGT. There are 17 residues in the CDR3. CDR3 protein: CASSGGQGVGSNQPQHF. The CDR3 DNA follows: TGTGCCAGCAGTGGCGGACAGGGGGTGGGGTCCAATCAGCCCCAGCATTTT.

The CDR3 is CASSQAQNYLGANEKLFF. The DNA of the CDR3 is TGCGCCAGCAGCCAAGCTCAGAATTACTTGGGGGCTAATGAAAAACTGTTTTTT. This chain uses TRBV4-1 with TRBJ1-4; D possibly corresponds to TRBD1 (5 bases). Germline CDR1 is MGHRA and CDR2 is YSYEKL. This CDR3 region has 18 residues. Trimming removed 1 base from V and 3 bases from J, with 18 bases in between.

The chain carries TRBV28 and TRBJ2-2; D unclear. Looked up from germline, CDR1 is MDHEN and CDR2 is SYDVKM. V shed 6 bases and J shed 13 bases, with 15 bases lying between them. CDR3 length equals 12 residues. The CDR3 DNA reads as TGTGCCAGCAGAATCCCGGGCTCCGGGCTGTTTTTT. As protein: CASRIPGSGLFF.

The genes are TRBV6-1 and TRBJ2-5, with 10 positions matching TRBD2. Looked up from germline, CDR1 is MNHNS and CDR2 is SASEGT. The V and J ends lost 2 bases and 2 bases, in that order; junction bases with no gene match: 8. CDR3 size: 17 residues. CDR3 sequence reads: CASSELGLAEQQETQYF. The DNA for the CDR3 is TGTGCCAGCAGTGAATTAGGACTAGCGGAGCAACAAGAGACCCAGTACTTC.

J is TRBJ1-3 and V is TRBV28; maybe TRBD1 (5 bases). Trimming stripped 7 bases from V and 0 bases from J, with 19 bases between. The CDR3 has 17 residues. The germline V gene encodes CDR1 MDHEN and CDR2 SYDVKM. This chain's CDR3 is CASIPRGGDFSGNTIYF. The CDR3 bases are TGTGCCAGCATCCCTCGGGGAGGGGATTTCTCTGGAAACACCATATATTTT. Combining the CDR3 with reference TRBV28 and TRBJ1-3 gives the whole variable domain DVKVTQSSRYLVKRTGEKVFLECVQDMDHENMFWYRQDPGLGLRLIYFSYDVKMKEKGDIPEGYSVSREKKERFSLILESASTNQTSMYLCASIPRGGDFSGNTIYFGEGSWLTVV.

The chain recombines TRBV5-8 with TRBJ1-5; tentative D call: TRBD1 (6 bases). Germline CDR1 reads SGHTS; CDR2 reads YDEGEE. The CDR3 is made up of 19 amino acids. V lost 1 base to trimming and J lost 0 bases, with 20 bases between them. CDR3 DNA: TGTGCCAGCAGCTTGTTCAGGGGACGGGGGCTTTATAGCAATCAGCCCCAGCATTTT. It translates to CASSLFRGRGLYSNQPQHF. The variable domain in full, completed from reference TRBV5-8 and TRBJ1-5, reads EAGVTQSPTHLIKTRGQQATLRCSPISGHTSVYWYQQALGLGLQFLLWYDEGEERNRGNFPPRFSGRQFPNYSSELNVNALELEDSALYLCASSLFRGRGLYSNQPQHFGDGTRLSIL.

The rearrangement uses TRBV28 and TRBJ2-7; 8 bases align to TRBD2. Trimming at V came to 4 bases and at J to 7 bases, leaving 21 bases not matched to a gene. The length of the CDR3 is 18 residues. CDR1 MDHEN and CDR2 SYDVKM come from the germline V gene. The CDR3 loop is CASSSPGAGAVHGKEQYF. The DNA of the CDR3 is TGTGCCAGCAGTTCCCCAGGAGCGGGAGCAGTCCATGGTAAGGAGCAGTACTTC.

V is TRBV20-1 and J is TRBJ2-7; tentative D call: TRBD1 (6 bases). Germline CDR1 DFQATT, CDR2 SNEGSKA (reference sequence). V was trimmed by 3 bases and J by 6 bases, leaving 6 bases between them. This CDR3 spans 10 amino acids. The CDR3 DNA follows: TGCAGTGCTAGCAGGGGCGAGCAGTACTTC. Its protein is CSASRGEQYF.

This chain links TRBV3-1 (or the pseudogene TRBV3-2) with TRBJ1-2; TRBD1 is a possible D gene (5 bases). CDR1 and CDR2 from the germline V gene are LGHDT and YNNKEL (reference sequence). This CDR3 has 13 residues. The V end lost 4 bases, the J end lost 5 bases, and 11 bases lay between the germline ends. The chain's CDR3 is CASSPTDAYGYTF. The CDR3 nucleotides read TGTGCCAGCAGCCCGACAGACGCATATGGCTACACCTTC.

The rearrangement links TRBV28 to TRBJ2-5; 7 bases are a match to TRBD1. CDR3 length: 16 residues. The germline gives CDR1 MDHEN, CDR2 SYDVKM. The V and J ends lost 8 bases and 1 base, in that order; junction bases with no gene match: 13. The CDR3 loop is CASHQQGIMVQETQYF. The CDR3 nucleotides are TGTGCCAGCCACCAACAGGGGATAATGGTCCAAGAGACCCAGTACTTC.

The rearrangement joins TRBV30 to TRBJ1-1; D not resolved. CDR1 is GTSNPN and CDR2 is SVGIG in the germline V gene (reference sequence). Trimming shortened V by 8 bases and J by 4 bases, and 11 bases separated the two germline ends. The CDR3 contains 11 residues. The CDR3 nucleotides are TGTGCCGTCTCCCTTACCACTGAAGCTTTCTTT. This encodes CAVSLTTEAFF.